The clone carrying this T cell receptor (beta chain) was picked up a small number of times. Its antigen remains unidentified. The sample originates from a study of identical twins. Broader study findings: Partly confounded zero-insertion analyses could result from invariant MAIT and iNKT cells.

Healthy Caucasian donors formed the entire cohort. Using its own MiXCR run on the 5' RACE reads, TCRdb lists one record per CDR3 protein. The sample holds 500,000 or so distinct CDR3 sequences, roughly 21% seen once. Per the germline V gene, CDR1 is SGHRS and CDR2 is YFSETQ. This CDR3 has 16 amino acids. The V end was cut by 4 bases, the J end by 2 bases, with 17 bases between. Separately, the same data were catalogued under a study of T cells expressing NK-cell markers. That work states: Seven of eight sequenced donors tested HCMV-seropositive; one tested seronegative. Dominant NKG2C+ clonotypes made up about 1.0-7.0% of CD8+ T cells in more than 5 donors.

Sequences were obtained from CD4+ T cells sorted from blood. This sequence was found in a woman between 18 and 29 years old in good health. The chain couples TRBV5-1 to TRBJ2-3; no clear D gene. The CDR3 nucleotides read TGCGCCAGCAGCCCTAATTCAAACCGGGCCACAGATACGCAGTATTTT. Translation gives CASSPNSNRATDTQYF.